This TCR beta chain comes out of a study of control samples from healthy donors and cancer patients. The repertoire was sequenced with immunoSEQ multiplex PCR; TCRdb's copy has only in-frame clones and lacks some. This sample has over 200,000 clones, with more than 65% found just once. Germline CDR1 and CDR2: GTSNPN and SVGIG (reference sequence). The V end was cut by 1 base, the J end by 5 bases, with 12 bases between. This CDR3 has 13 residues. This sequence originates from a woman between 55 and 75 years old with lung cancer. Input material: PBMCs. The chain uses TRBV30 and TRBJ2-7; possibly TRBD1 for D (6 bases). As DNA, the CDR3 is TGTGCCTGGAGTGCCACAGGGTGGCACGAGCAGTACTTC. It codes for CAWSATGWHEQYF.